A single sample gave rise to the 31 T cell receptor beta chains below, sequenced in a study of blood T cell repertoires in COVID-19. Here immunoSEQ multiplex PCR was the method, and the copy in TCRdb shows in-frame clones only, minus some. The repertoire holds about 270,000 clones, around 82% seen once, with 8% to 10% in the top ten. Sequencing input: peripheral blood. The receptors come from a woman aged 45-65 years who had recovered from COVID-19.

V is TRBV19 and J is TRBJ2-2, with a weak D call TRBD2 (6 bases). The germline V and J ends were trimmed by 4 bases and 8 bases, with 14 bases remaining between them. CDR1 LNHDA and CDR2 SQIVND come from the germline V gene (reference sequence). The CDR3 consists of 14 residues. Written as DNA, the CDR3 is TGTGCCAGTAGTACTACGGGAGTGACTGGGGAGCTGTTTTTT. Amino acids: CASSTTGVTGELFF.

The chain links TRBV10-3 to TRBJ1-2; 12 nucleotides align to TRBD1. CDR3 length: 15 amino acids. Germline CDR1 ENHRY, CDR2 SYGVKD. The V segment lost 6 bases and the J segment 8 bases; nucleotides outside the gene matches: 10. The CDR3 region has the DNA TGTGCCATCAGACCGTCGGGGACAGGGGGCTTGGGCTACACCTTC. Protein sequence: CAIRPSGTGGLGYTF.

In its sample, this clone was seen once. V and J are TRBV24-1 and TRBJ2-3; 8 bases map to TRBD1. Germline CDR1 KGHDR, CDR2 SFDVKD. The ends lost 10 bases at V and 1 base at J; junction bases unmatched: 3. The CDR3 spans 13 residues. CDR3: CATGQVGTDTQYF. The CDR3 coding sequence is TGTGCCACGGGACAGGTGGGCACAGATACGCAGTATTTT.

The genes are TRBV6-2 or TRBV6-3 and TRBJ1-5, with a weak D call TRBD1 (5 bases). Germline V gives CDR1 MNHEY, CDR2 SVGEGT. With 2 bases removed from V and 7 bases from J, the gap between germline ends came to 12 bases. The CDR3 has 14 amino acids. CDR3 sequence reads: CASSYPQGTQPQHF. The CDR3 DNA is TGTGCCAGCAGTTACCCCCAGGGTACCCAGCCCCAGCATTTT.

V and J are TRBV7-9 and TRBJ1-6, with a weak D call TRBD1 (5 bases). Germline lookup yields CDR1 SEHNR and CDR2 FQNEAQ (reference sequence). V was shortened by 3 bases and J by 7 bases, with 13 bases between the two germline ends. This CDR3 contains 15 residues. CDR3 nucleotide sequence: TGTGCCAGCAGCTTTGTAAGGGGTGGGAATTCACCCCTCCACTTT. This encodes CASSFVRGGNSPLHF.

The rearrangement joins TRBV30 to TRBJ1-2, with 8 bases lining up with TRBD1. The CDR3 contains 14 residues. Germline V gene data show CDR1 as GTSNPN and CDR2 as SVGIG (reference sequence). Germline trimming cut 4 bases from V and 7 bases from J; bases unmatched to any gene: 11. CDR3: CAWITPGGSVGYTF. The CDR3 bases are TGTGCCTGGATCACTCCAGGGGGCTCAGTTGGCTACACCTTC.

The CDR3 protein is CASSRPGERSQYF. The CDR3 bases are TGTGCCAGCAGCAGACCTGGGGAGAGATCTCAGTACTTC. The gene calls are TRBV14 and TRBJ2-4; TRBD2 might be the D (5 bases). Germline CDR1 reads SGHDN; CDR2 reads FVKESK. CDR3 length: 13 amino acids. Trimming took off 5 bases at V and 12 bases at J, with 17 bases between the two ends. Variable domain in full (rest from reference TRBV14 and TRBJ2-4): EAGVTQFPSHSVIEKGQTVTLRCDPISGHDNLYWYRRVMGKEIKFLLHFVKESKQDESGMPNNRFLAERTGGTYSTLKVQPAELEDSGVYFCASSRPGERSQYFGAGTRLSVL.

The chain carries TRBV19 and TRBJ2-7, with a weak D call TRBD1 (5 bases). Trimming stripped 3 bases from V and 2 bases from J, with 11 bases between. Germline CDR1 LNHDA, CDR2 SQIVND (reference sequence). There are 14 residues in the CDR3. The CDR3 DNA reads as TGTGCCAGTAGTATCCAGGGCGGCCCCTACGAGCAGTACTTC. It specifies CASSIQGGPYEQYF.

The chain links TRBV19 to TRBJ1-5; D is perhaps TRBD1 (5 bases). The CDR3 is 17 residues long. With 11 bases removed from V and 0 bases from J, the gap between germline ends came to 23 bases. CDR1 is LNHDA, CDR2 SQIVND, per germline (reference sequence). CDR3 sequence reads: CASSPGRGKTSNQPQHF. The CDR3 nucleotides are TGTGCCTCCTCCCCGGGGAGGGGAAAGACTAGCAATCAGCCCCAGCATTTT.

Note on this clone: Different DNA sequences within this sample yield the same CDR3. The V gene is TRBV5-1, the J gene TRBJ1-4; possible D gene TRBD1, 6 bases. Per germline, CDR1 SGHRS and CDR2 YFSETQ. V was pared by 5 bases and J by 0 bases, with 11 bases between. The CDR3 has 15 amino acids. CDR3 region: CASRETGATNEKLFF. The CDR3, as DNA: TGCGCCAGCAGGGAGACAGGTGCAACTAATGAAAAACTGTTTTTT. Full variable domain (rest looked up from reference TRBV5-1 and TRBJ1-4): KAGVTQTPRYLIKTRGQQVTLSCSPISGHRSVSWYQQTPGQGLQFLFEYFSETQRNKGNFPGRFSGRQFSNSRSEMNVSTLELGDSALYLCASRETGATNEKLFFGSGTQLSVL.

This clone was seen a handful of times. J is TRBJ2-7 and V is TRBV4-3, with TRBD2 matching 11 bases. There are 16 residues in the CDR3. V lost 5 bases to trimming and J lost 0 bases; unmatched junction nucleotides: 6. The germline V gene encodes CDR1 LGHNA and CDR2 YSLEER. In DNA form, the CDR3 reads TGCGCCAGCAGCTCTATAGCGGGGGGGTTCTCCTACGAGCAGTACTTC. Its protein product is CASSSIAGGFSYEQYF.

This sequence joins TRBV10-3 and TRBJ1-6, with D uncertain. Germline lookup yields CDR1 ENHRY and CDR2 SYGVKD. The CDR3 contains 14 residues. V lost 6 bases to trimming and J lost 6 bases, with 12 bases between them. This CDR3 reads CAIRGRDLNSPLHF. CDR3 nucleotides: TGTGCCATCAGGGGCCGCGACCTTAATTCACCCCTCCACTTT.

The chain has TRBV4-1 and TRBJ2-2, with D hard to call. The length of the CDR3 is 15 residues. Germline V gene sequence: CDR1 MGHRA, CDR2 YSYEKL. V lost 1 base and J 5 bases, leaving 11 bases between the germline ends. CDR3 coding DNA: TGCGCCAGCAGCCAAGGGAAGTCCGGGACCGGGGAGCTGTTTTTT. Residues: CASSQGKSGTGELFF.

The count of this clone is one. A much larger clone lies one base from this, so it may be a read error. Different DNA sequences within this sample yield the same CDR3. The chain joins TRBV28 to TRBJ1-1; tentatively, D is TRBD1 (5 bases). The CDR3 consists of 13 residues. CDR1 and CDR2 (germline): MDHEN, SYDVKM. Trimming removed 4 bases from V and 1 base from J, with 7 bases in between. In DNA, the CDR3 is TGTGCCAGCAGTTCCGGACAGAACACTGAAGCTTTCTTT. Encoded protein: CASSSGQNTEAFF.

V usage is TRBV11-3 and J usage is TRBJ2-5; D possibly corresponds to TRBD2 (6 bases). This CDR3 is built from 15 residues. With 1 base removed from V and 2 bases from J, the gap between germline ends came to 11 bases. Germline loops: CDR1 SGHNT, CDR2 YENEEA. The CDR3 bases are TGTGCCAGCAGCTTAGGTTTAGCGGAACAAGAGACCCAGTACTTC. Its translation is CASSLGLAEQETQYF.

V gene TRBV9 combines with J gene TRBJ1-2, with 7 bases that match TRBD1. Trimming removed 2 bases from V and 5 bases from J; junction bases left unmatched: 9. CDR1 is SGDLS and CDR2 is YYNGEE in the germline V gene. CDR3 length: 15 amino acids. CDR3 coding DNA: TGTGCCAGCAGCGTCGAGGGGGCACGGGAGTATGGCTACACCTTC. This gives the protein CASSVEGAREYGYTF.

This chain links TRBV19 with TRBJ2-1, with 13 positions matching TRBD2. Per the germline V gene, CDR1 is LNHDA and CDR2 is SQIVND (reference sequence). The V and J ends lost 1 base and 7 bases, in that order; junction bases with no gene match: 7. The CDR3 contains 17 residues. CDR3 loop: CASSIAETSGRKNEQFF. The DNA of the CDR3 is TGTGCCAGTAGTATAGCCGAGACTAGCGGGAGGAAGAATGAGCAGTTCTTC. Filled out from reference TRBV19 and TRBJ2-1, the complete variable domain reads DGGITQSPKYLFRKEGQNVTLSCEQNLNHDAMYWYRQDPGQGLRLIYYSQIVNDFQKGDIAEGYSVSREKKESFPLTVTSAQKNPTAFYLCASSIAETSGRKNEQFFGPGTRLTVL.

The chain carries TRBV19 and TRBJ2-6; D not resolved. Germline CDR1 reads LNHDA; CDR2 reads SQIVND (reference sequence). The CDR3 has 13 residues. Between the trimmed V and J ends, which lost 10 bases and 2 bases, there was a span of 9 bases. The CDR3 nucleotides are TGTGCCACCCTGCAGGCTGGGGCCAACGTCCTGACTTTC. Amino acids: CATLQAGANVLTF.

The DNA of the CDR3 is TGTGCCAGCAGCCCGGGACAGGGCGTATCGGGCTCTGGGGCCAACGTCCTGACTTTC. It encodes CASSPGQGVSGSGANVLTF. V gene TRBV9 combines with J gene TRBJ2-6; TRBD1 aligns across 9 bases. The CDR3 totals 19 residues. The germline gives CDR1 SGDLS, CDR2 YYNGEE. Trimming removed 4 bases from V and 0 bases from J; junction bases left unmatched: 11.

The sample holds one count of this clone. V gene TRBV6-6 combines with J gene TRBJ2-7; 7 nucleotides agree with TRBD2. The V gene end was trimmed by 6 bases and the J gene end by 6 bases; junction bases not matched to a gene: 14. The CDR3 runs to 15 residues. Per the germline V gene, CDR1 is MNHNY and CDR2 is SVGAGI (reference sequence). The CDR3 bases are TGTGCCAGCAGCCAAATGACTAGCTCGGGCTTCGAGCAGTACTTC. It specifies CASSQMTSSGFEQYF.

The chain employs TRBV27 and TRBJ2-7; TRBD2 aligns across 10 bases. This CDR3 has 14 residues. Germline CDR1 MNHEY, CDR2 SMNVEV (reference sequence). J was trimmed by 4 bases and V by 6 bases; bases with no gene match: 6. The CDR3 DNA sequence: TGTGCCAGCAGCTCTGGGACTAGCGTTTACGAGCAGTACTTC. This gives the protein CASSSGTSVYEQYF.

V is TRBV14 and J is TRBJ2-1; D possibly corresponds to TRBD2 (6 bases). This CDR3 has 12 amino acids. Germline CDR1 and CDR2: SGHDN and FVKESK. The germline V and J ends were trimmed by 4 bases and 9 bases, with 10 bases remaining between them. CDR3 amino acids: CASSPTAGEQFF. The CDR3 DNA is TGTGCCAGCAGCCCCACAGCGGGTGAGCAGTTCTTC.

V is TRBV4-3 and J is TRBJ2-3; 7 nucleotides line up with TRBD1. The J segment lost 1 base and the V segment lost 0 bases, leaving 22 bases of the junction unmatched. The CDR3 totals 22 residues. Germline V gene sequence: CDR1 LGHNA, CDR2 YSLEER. CDR3 region: CASSQDRELRGYDREGTDTQYF. The CDR3 coding sequence is TGCGCCAGCAGCCAAGATCGTGAACTTAGGGGGTACGACAGGGAAGGCACAGATACGCAGTATTTT.

This clone has only a few counts. This chain joins TRBV6-2 or TRBV6-3 and TRBJ2-5, with 7 bases aligning to TRBD2. The trim removed 5 bases at V and 3 bases at J, leaving 9 bases unmatched. The CDR3 totals 15 residues. The germline CDR1 and CDR2 sequences are MNHEY and SVGEGT. The CDR3 here is CASSPYEAGKETQYF. For the CDR3, the DNA is TGTGCCAGCAGTCCCTATGAAGCGGGAAAAGAGACCCAGTACTTC.

The chain couples TRBV18 to TRBJ2-3; the match to TRBD2 covers 11 bases. CDR3 length: 15 amino acids. The germline gives CDR1 KGHSH, CDR2 LQKENI. Trimming cost V 4 bases and J 3 bases; bases outside gene matches: 3. The CDR3, as DNA: TGTGCCAGCTCACTGGCTAGCGGGAGGACAGATACGCAGTATTTT. It yields the protein CASSLASGRTDTQYF. The entire variable domain, with the rest obtained from reference TRBV18 and TRBJ2-3, is as follows: NAGVMQNPRHLVRRRGQEARLRCSPMKGHSHVYWYRQLPEEGLKFMVYLQKENIIDESGMPKERFSAEFPKEGPSILRIQQVVRGDSAAYFCASSLASGRTDTQYFGPGTRLTVL.

This chain uses TRBV11-1 with TRBJ2-1; 7 nucleotides match TRBD2. This CDR3 region has 13 residues. The V gene's germline CDR1 is SGHAT and CDR2 FQDESV (reference sequence). J gave up 8 bases and V 5 bases, and 6 bases lay outside the gene matches. Here the CDR3 reads CASSPRGVDEQFF. In DNA, the CDR3 is TGTGCCAGCAGCCCCCGGGGGGTCGATGAGCAGTTCTTC.

The chain combines TRBV11-3 with TRBJ2-3; TRBD2 agrees at 8 bases. Trimming took 4 bases from V and 6 from J; bases not matched to a gene: 6. In germline, CDR1 is SGHNT, CDR2 YENEEA. The CDR3 length is 14 residues. The DNA of the CDR3 is TGTGCCAGCAGCTCCCATAGCGGGGAGGATACGCAGTATTTT. It yields the protein CASSSHSGEDTQYF.

The rearrangement uses TRBV7-3 and TRBJ2-2; D not certain. Germline CDR1 SGHTA, CDR2 FQGTGA. The length of the CDR3 is 17 residues. Trimming removed 5 bases at V and 2 bases at J, with 18 bases between. The CDR3 protein is CASSRDPTKINTGELFF. The CDR3 coding sequence is TGTGCCAGCAGCCGTGACCCAACTAAAATAAACACCGGGGAGCTGTTTTTT.

This clone was seen more than once but under ten times. Other DNA sequences in the sample encode the same CDR3. The V gene is TRBV3-1 (or the pseudogene TRBV3-2), the J gene TRBJ2-7; D perhaps matches TRBD2 (5 bases). This CDR3 is 14 amino acids long. Germline V gene data show CDR1 as LGHDT and CDR2 as YNNKEL (reference sequence). V was clipped by 1 base and J by 2 bases, with 9 bases between them. CDR3 residues: CASSQGFGAYEQYF. CDR3 sequence (DNA): TGTGCCAGCAGCCAAGGATTCGGGGCCTACGAGCAGTACTTC.

V usage is TRBV27 and J usage is TRBJ2-5; D is ambiguous. Germline V gene data show CDR1 as MNHEY and CDR2 as SMNVEV (reference sequence). This CDR3 comprises 13 residues. V shed 6 bases and J shed 2 bases, with 10 bases lying between them. Here the CDR3 reads CASSRAPQETQYF. The DNA of the CDR3 is TGTGCCAGCAGCCGAGCGCCGCAAGAGACCCAGTACTTC.

This chain links TRBV15 with TRBJ2-5, with D hard to call. The CDR3 totals 15 residues. Germline-derived CDR1 and CDR2 are LNHNV and YYDKDF (reference sequence). Trimming removed 2 bases from V and 0 bases from J, with 10 bases in between. CDR3 region: CATSRPSLNQETQYF. DNA of the CDR3: TGTGCCACCAGCAGACCGTCCCTTAACCAAGAGACCCAGTACTTC.